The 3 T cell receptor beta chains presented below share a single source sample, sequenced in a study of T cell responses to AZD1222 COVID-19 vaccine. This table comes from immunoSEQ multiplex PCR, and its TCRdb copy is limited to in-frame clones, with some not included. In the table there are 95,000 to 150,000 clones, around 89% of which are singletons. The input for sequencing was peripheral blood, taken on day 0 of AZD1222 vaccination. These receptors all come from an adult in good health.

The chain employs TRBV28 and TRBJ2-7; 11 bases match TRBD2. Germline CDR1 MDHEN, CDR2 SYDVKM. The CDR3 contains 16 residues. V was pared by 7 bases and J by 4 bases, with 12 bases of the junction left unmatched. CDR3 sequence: CASTGSGGAKRYEQYF. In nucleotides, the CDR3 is TGTGCCAGCACTGGTAGCGGGGGGGCAAAACGATACGAGCAGTACTTC.

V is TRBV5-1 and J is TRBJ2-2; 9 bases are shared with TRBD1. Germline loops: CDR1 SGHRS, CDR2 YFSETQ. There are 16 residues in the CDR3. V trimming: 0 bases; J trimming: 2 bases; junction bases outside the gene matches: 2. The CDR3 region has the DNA TGCGCCAGCAGCTTGGAGGGACAGGGTAACACCGGGGAGCTGTTTTTT. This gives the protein CASSLEGQGNTGELFF.

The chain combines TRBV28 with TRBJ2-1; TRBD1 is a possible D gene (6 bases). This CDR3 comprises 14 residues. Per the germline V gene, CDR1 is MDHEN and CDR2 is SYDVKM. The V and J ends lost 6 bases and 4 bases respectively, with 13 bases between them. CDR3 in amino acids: CASRGGQHYNEQFF. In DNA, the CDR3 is TGTGCCAGCAGAGGGGGACAACATTACAATGAGCAGTTCTTC. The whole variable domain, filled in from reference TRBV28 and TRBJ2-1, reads DVKVTQSSRYLVKRTGEKVFLECVQDMDHENMFWYRQDPGLGLRLIYFSYDVKMKEKGDIPEGYSVSREKKERFSLILESASTNQTSMYLCASRGGQHYNEQFFGPGTRLTVL.